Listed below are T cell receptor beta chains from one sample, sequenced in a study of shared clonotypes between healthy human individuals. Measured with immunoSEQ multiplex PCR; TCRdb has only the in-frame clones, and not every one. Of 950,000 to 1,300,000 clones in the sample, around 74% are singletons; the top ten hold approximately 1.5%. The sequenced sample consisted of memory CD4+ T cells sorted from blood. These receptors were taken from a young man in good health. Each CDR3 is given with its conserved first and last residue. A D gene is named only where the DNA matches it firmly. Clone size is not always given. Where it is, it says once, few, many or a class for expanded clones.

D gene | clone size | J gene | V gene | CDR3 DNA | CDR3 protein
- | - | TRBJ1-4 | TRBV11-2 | TGTGCCAGCAGCCATGGGGTCGACTTAGGAAGTGAAAAACTGTTTTTT | CASSHGVDLGSEKLFF
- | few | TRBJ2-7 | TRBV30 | TGTGCCTGGACCAGAGGGAGCTCACAGGGCCGCTACGAGCAGTACTTC | CAWTRGSSQGRYEQYF
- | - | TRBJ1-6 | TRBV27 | TGTGCCAGCAGGGAGGACAGAAGCTCCTATAATTCACCCCTCCACTTT | CASREDRSSYNSPLHF
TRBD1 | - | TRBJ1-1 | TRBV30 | TGTGCCTGGAACAGGGGGAATACTGAAGCTTTCTTT | CAWNRGNTEAFF
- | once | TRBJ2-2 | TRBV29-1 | TGCAGCGTTGGGGGTAACACCGGGGAGCTGTTTTTT | CSVGGNTGELFF
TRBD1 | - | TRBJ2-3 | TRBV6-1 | TGTGCCAGCACCAGGACAGGGACCACAGATACGCAGTATTTT | CASTRTGTTDTQYF
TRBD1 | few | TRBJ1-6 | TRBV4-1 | TGCGCCAGCACGCAACGGTCCGGGACAGGGGACTCACCCCTCCACTTT | CASTQRSGTGDSPLHF
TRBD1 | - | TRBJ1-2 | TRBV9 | TGTGCCAGCAGCGACAGGGGAGGGAACTATGGCTACACCTTC | CASSDRGGNYGYTF
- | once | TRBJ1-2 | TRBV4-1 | TGCGCCAGCAGCCAAGACCCCAGGTTGGGGTACACCTTC | CASSQDPRLGYTF
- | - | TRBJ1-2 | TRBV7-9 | TGTGCCAGCAGCTTAACAATTAGGGCTAACTATGGCTACACCTTC | CASSLTIRANYGYTF
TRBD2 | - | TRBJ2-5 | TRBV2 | TGTGCCAGTGGGGCTAGCGGGTTCCAAGAGACCCAGTACTTC | CASGASGFQETQYF
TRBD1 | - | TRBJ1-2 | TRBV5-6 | TGTGCCAGCAGTCCCGGGACAGGGGGTATTCCTAACTATGGCTACACCTTC | CASSPGTGGIPNYGYTF
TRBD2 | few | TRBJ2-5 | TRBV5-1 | TGCGCCAGCAGCTTAGGGCGGGAGAAAGAGACCCAGTACTTC | CASSLGREKETQYF
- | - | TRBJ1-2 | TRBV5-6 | TGTGCCAGCAGCCCGGTGGGGGTTTACTATGGCTACACCTTC | CASSPVGVYYGYTF
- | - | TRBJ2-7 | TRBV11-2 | TGTGCCAGCAGCTTAGCGGGCCAGGTCCCCTCCTACGAGCAGTACTTC | CASSLAGQVPSYEQYF
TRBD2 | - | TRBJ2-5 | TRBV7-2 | TGTGCCAGCAGCTTTCTCGGACTAGCGGGAGGGGGAGAGACCCAGTACTTC | CASSFLGLAGGGETQYF